This T cell receptor beta chain was identified in a study of blood T cell repertoires in COVID-19. Study-wide background: The United States, Italy and Spain provided the acute and convalescent COVID-19 samples. T cells, B-cell-depleted T cells, or PBMCs provided the cDNA or gDNA that served as material.

The age range of participants was about 18 to 95 years, with residence in roughly 25 US areas. The table came from immunoSEQ multiplex PCR; TCRdb's copy has only in-frame clones and leaves some out. The sample carries about 220,000 clones, roughly 85% recorded once. Germline V CDR1 and CDR2: MNHEY, SMNVEV (reference sequence). V lost 4 bases and J 4 bases, leaving 9 bases between the germline ends. This CDR3 spans 13 amino acids. V gene TRBV27 combines with J gene TRBJ2-3; weak D call: TRBD2 (5 bases). This TCR derives from a woman aged 40 to 50 who had been exposed to COVID-19. The specimen sequenced was PBMCs or T cells enriched from blood (not recorded which). CDR3 nucleotides: TGTGCCAGCAGTTATCGCGGGCCAGATACGCAGTATTTT. Translation gives CASSYRGPDTQYF.